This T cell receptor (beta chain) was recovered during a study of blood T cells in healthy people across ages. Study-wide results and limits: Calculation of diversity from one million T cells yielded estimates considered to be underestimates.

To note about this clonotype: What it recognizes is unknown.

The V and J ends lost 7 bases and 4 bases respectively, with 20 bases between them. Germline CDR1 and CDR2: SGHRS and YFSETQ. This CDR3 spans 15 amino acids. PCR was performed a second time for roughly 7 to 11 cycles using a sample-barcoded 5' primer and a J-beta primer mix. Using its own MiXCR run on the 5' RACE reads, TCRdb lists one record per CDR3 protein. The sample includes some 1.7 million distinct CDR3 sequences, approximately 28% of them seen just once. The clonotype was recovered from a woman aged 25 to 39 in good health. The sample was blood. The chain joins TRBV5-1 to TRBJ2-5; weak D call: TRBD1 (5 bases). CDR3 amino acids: CASCPGVDQGETQYF. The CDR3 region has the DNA TGCGCCAGCTGTCCTGGGGTCGATCAGGGAGAGACCCAGTACTTC.